The sequence of this T cell receptor beta chain was determined in a study of Graves' ophthalmopathy and Graves' hyperthyroidism (dated by TCRdb to about 2018). For the study in its entirety: Stable hyperthyroidism was defined as no progression to ophthalmopathy within 18 months of follow-up. The study used TCR beta repertoire signatures to distinguish Graves' ophthalmopathy from Graves' hyperthyroidism and to predict progression to ophthalmopathy. In about 6 hyperthyroidism patients, the T-cell repertoire of thyroid tissue was compared with the T-cell repertoire of blood. Following sampling, methimazole starting at 30 mg daily was administered to hyperthyroidism patients, and high-dose intravenous methylprednisolone was administered to ophthalmopathy patients. An independent validation cohort was composed of 18 to 20 hyperthyroidism patients and 17 patients who later progressed from hyperthyroidism to ophthalmopathy. To explore V-J signatures that separate ophthalmopathy from hyperthyroidism, a discovery set of more than 95 patients was enrolled, consisting of under 50 with ophthalmopathy and around 57 with stable hyperthyroidism. In total, 135 blood samples were TCR-sequenced: fewer than 50 ophthalmopathy, about 75 hyperthyroidism and some 17 hyperthyroidism-to-ophthalmopathy patients. Points the paper makes about the study in general: No statistical method was used to predetermine the sample size, and group allocation was not hidden from the investigators. In validation, the model predicted ophthalmopathy progression with 70.59% sensitivity and approximately 78% specificity; more than ten predicted patients were CT-confirmed with GO in a median of 6.5 months. Most expanded thyroid clonotypes with a frequency above 0.001 also appeared in blood, which suggests that blood repertoires may reflect the immune response in the thyroid. In cross-validation, the 13-signature model distinguished ophthalmopathy from stable hyperthyroidism with about 90% sensitivity and around 81% specificity, and in the test set the corresponding values were roughly 80% and 76%.

Counted from cysteine to phenylalanine, this CDR3 has 17 amino acids. Only the CDR3 DNA stays, 51 bases, in frame from base 1. V gives up 4 bases and J gives up 0 bases, and the segment between their germline ends measures 16 bases. The germline V gene sets CDR1 to SGHVS and CDR2 to FQNEAQ. Patients with hyperthyroidism were aged 18 to 65 years, had been newly diagnosed, and had a disease duration of less than 2 months. Patients with other autoimmune diseases, uncontrolled infections, pregnancy or lactation were excluded from the study. Diagnosis relied on clinical symptoms, serum thyroxine, TRAb, thyroid ultrasound and orbital computed tomography. Total RNA was extracted using Trizol reagent, and RNA quality was checked on an Agilent 2100 Bioanalyzer. TCR beta CDR3 regions were amplified from RNA transcripts for repertoire sequencing. The first round of RT-PCR was done with HTBI primers and the Qiagen OneStep RT-PCR kit, and was followed by a second round of multiplex PCR, then size selection and purification. Libraries were sequenced on an Illumina HiSeq2000 using paired-end 100 bp reads. Per the authors' processing: SOAPnuke was used to process the reads, throwing out any read that had adapters, had uncalled bases, had a mean Phred below 15, or lacked an exact constant-primer or identifier match. COPE v1.2.5 was used to merge high-quality paired reads. Clonotypes were defined as unique nucleotide sequences and were aligned to IMGT TRB V, D and J references using MiTCR v1.1. Analysis was restricted to V-J combinations with a frequency above 0.0001, which covered 99% to 99.2% of repertoires. A TCR clonal expansion and chaos score per V-J combination was defined as the ratio of F50 clonal expansion to chaos observed in the TCRdist matrix. Welch's t-statistics and random forest were used to narrow the features down to 13 V-J combinations, which were then fed into a naive Bayes classifier. The similarity between thyroid and blood repertoires was quantified using the Morisita-Horn index. TCRdb reworked the public reads: Q25 trimming with fastp, MiXCR clone assembly, productive beta chains retained. Each entry merges the rows of one CDR3 protein and shows their most common DNA and genes. The V and J calls and clone size are TCRdb's, not the authors'. Across this sample there are around 520,000 distinct CDR3 sequences, with under 45% seen only once. Clones ranked in the top ten supply 3.5% to 5% of the sample.

With regard to this clonotype: The antigen it recognizes is unknown. No base-level quality is on record; no much larger clone is a single base apart.

The source material was peripheral blood or thyroid tissue (not recorded which). This TCR was sampled from an adult man with Graves' hyperthyroidism. In this chain, TRBV7-8 is recombined with TRBJ1-3; confidence is insufficient to name the D gene. The sequenced DNA: TGTGCCAGCAGCTCCGTTCGGACCGCCGCCTCTGGAAACACCATATATTTT. The encoded protein is CASSSVRTAASGNTIYF.